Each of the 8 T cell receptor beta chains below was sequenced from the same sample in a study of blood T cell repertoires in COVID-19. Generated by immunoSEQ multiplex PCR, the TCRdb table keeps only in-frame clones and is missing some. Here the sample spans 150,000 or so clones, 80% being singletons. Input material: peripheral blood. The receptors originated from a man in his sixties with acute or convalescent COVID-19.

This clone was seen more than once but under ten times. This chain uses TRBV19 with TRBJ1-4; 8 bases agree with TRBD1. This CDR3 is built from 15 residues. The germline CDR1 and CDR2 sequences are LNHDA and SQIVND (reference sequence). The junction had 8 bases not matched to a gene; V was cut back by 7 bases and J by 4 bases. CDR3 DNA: TGTGCCAGTAAACAGGGGGACAGCTTTAATGAAAAACTGTTTTTT. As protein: CASKQGDSFNEKLFF.

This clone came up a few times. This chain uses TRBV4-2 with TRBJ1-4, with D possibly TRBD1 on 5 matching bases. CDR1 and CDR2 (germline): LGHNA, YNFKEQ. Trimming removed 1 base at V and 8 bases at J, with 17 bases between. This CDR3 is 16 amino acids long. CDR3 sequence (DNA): TGTGCCAGCAGCCAAGCGGCGAACCAGGGCCACGAAAAACTGTTTTTT. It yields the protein CASSQAANQGHEKLFF.

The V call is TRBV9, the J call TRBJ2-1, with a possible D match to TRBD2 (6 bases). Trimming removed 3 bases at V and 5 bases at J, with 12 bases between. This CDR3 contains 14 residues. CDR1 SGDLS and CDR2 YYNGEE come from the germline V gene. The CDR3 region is CASSATGLNNEQFF. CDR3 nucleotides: TGTGCCAGCAGCGCCACCGGACTAAACAATGAGCAGTTCTTC.

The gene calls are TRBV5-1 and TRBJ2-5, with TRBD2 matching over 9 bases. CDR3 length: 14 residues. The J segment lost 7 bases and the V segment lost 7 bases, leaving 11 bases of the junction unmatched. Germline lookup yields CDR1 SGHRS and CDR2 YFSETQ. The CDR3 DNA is TGCGCCAGCGGAGCGGGAGGTCTTGAGGGGACCCAGTACTTC. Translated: CASGAGGLEGTQYF.

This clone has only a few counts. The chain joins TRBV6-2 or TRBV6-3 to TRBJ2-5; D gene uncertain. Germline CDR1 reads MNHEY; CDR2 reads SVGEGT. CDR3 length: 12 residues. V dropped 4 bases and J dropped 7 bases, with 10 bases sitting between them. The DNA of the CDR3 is TGTGCCAGCAGTTGGGCACGTTTGACCCAGTACTTC. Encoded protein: CASSWARLTQYF.

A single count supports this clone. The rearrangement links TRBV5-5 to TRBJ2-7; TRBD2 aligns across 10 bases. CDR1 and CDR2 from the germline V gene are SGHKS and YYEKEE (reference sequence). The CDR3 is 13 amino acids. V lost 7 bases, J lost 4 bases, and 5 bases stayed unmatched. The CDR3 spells CASPGTSVYEQYF. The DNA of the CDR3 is TGTGCCAGCCCAGGGACTAGCGTGTACGAGCAGTACTTC.

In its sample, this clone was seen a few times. Here the CDR3 reads CASRNLDTGELFF. In DNA, the CDR3 is TGTGCCAGTAGGAACCTAGATACCGGGGAGCTGTTTTTT. The chain recombines TRBV19 with TRBJ2-2; D unclear. The CDR3 totals 13 residues. In germline, CDR1 is LNHDA, CDR2 SQIVND (reference sequence). Trimming stripped 6 bases from V and 5 bases from J, with 10 bases between.

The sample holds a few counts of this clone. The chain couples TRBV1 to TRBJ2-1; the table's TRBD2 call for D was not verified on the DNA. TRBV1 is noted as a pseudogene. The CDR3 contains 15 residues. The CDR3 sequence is CTSSPSGRGYNEQFF. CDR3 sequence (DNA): TGCACCAGCAGCCCCAGCGGGAGGGGATACAATGAGCAGTTCTTC.